One sample yielded the 10 T cell receptor beta chains listed below, sequenced in a study of T cell responses to AZD1222 COVID-19 vaccine. The table came from immunoSEQ multiplex PCR; TCRdb's copy has only in-frame clones and leaves some out. Among about 120,000 clones, around nine tenths were seen once, and the ten largest hold roughly 8.9%. Sequences were derived from peripheral blood, sampled on day 0 of AZD1222 vaccination. The receptors were gathered from an adult in good health.

The chain employs TRBV10-3 and TRBJ2-7, with 11 positions matching TRBD2. The CDR3 extends over 15 amino acids. Germline V CDR1 and CDR2: ENHRY, SYGVKD. Trimming took 0 bases from V and 6 from J; bases not matched to a gene: 4. CDR3 bases: TGTGCCATCAGTGAGTCTAGCGGGAGGGTCTCCGAGCAGTACTTC. This translates into CAISESSGRVSEQYF.

V usage is TRBV2 and J usage is TRBJ1-2; D possibly corresponds to TRBD1 (6 bases). The germline V gene encodes CDR1 SNHLY and CDR2 FYNNEI. This CDR3 region has 13 residues. Trimming pared 2 bases from V and 6 bases from J, leaving 10 bases between. This CDR3 reads CASSEWAGDGYTF. The CDR3 DNA follows: TGTGCCAGCAGTGAATGGGCAGGGGATGGCTACACCTTC.

Note on this clone: A read error may produce the germline difference seen at one junction end. The chain has TRBV12-3 or TRBV12-4 and TRBJ1-3, with 10 bases identical to TRBD1. The CDR3 extends over 13 amino acids. The CDR3 DNA reads TGTGCCAGTCTAAAATCCCCCGGGACAGGGGCGCATTTT. Translated, it gives CASLKSPGTGAHF.

The chain couples TRBV6-5 to TRBJ2-5; weak D call: TRBD2 (5 bases). The CDR3 contains 15 residues. V dropped 2 bases and J dropped 0 bases, with 10 bases sitting between them. Per the germline V gene, CDR1 is MNHEY and CDR2 is SVGAGI. CDR3 amino acids: CASSYAGSYQETQYF. The CDR3 DNA reads as TGTGCCAGCAGTTACGCGGGCTCGTACCAAGAGACCCAGTACTTC.

The V and J genes are TRBV19 and TRBJ2-5; TRBD2 agrees at 14 bases. The V segment lost 5 bases and the J segment 2 bases; nucleotides outside the gene matches: 4. The germline gives CDR1 LNHDA, CDR2 SQIVND (reference sequence). This CDR3 has 16 amino acids. The DNA of the CDR3 is TGTGCCAGTAGTTTTCGACTAGCGGGAGGGCAAGAGACCCAGTACTTC. Amino acids: CASSFRLAGGQETQYF.

In this sample, this clone turned up once. J is TRBJ2-7 and V is TRBV7-9; no definite D call. Per germline, CDR1 SEHNR and CDR2 FQNEAQ (reference sequence). The CDR3 extends over 11 amino acids. V lost 10 bases and J 6 bases, leaving 13 bases between the germline ends. CDR3 residues: CAIPPTGEQYF. Written as DNA, the CDR3 is TGTGCCATCCCGCCTACCGGCGAGCAGTACTTC.

The chain has TRBV28 and TRBJ2-7, with D perhaps given as TRBD1 or TRBD2 (5 bases each). Germline-derived CDR1 and CDR2 are MDHEN and SYDVKM. V lost 5 bases to trimming and J lost 1 base, with 15 bases between them. This CDR3 is built from 15 residues. The CDR3 protein is CASSTRDEPSYEQYF. Written as DNA, the CDR3 is TGTGCCAGCAGTACCCGGGACGAACCGTCCTACGAGCAGTACTTC.

V is TRBV14 and J is TRBJ1-5; a weak D match, TRBD1 (6 bases). This CDR3 is 13 amino acids long. Germline assignment: CDR1 SGHDN and CDR2 FVKESK. V lost 5 bases, J lost 7 bases, and 12 bases lay in between. For the CDR3, the DNA is TGTGCCAGCAGCAGAACAGGGAGACAGCCCCAGCATTTT. Encoded protein: CASSRTGRQPQHF.

V and J are TRBV3-1 (or the pseudogene TRBV3-2) and TRBJ1-1, with no clear D. Germline CDR1 LGHDT, CDR2 YNNKEL (reference sequence). The ends were cut back, 1 base at V and 1 base at J, with 10 bases in the middle. This CDR3 contains 15 residues. The CDR3, as DNA: TGTGCCAGCAGCCAAGGTGGCATACCGAACACTGAAGCTTTCTTT. Translating it yields CASSQGGIPNTEAFF.

In this sample, this clone turned up a few times. V is TRBV28 and J is TRBJ2-7; 7 positions agree with TRBD1. The V gene end was trimmed by 6 bases and the J gene end by 4 bases; junction bases not matched to a gene: 12. Germline CDR1 and CDR2: MDHEN and SYDVKM. This CDR3 has 15 residues. CDR3 protein: CASSRPTGNLYEQYF. CDR3 DNA: TGTGCCAGCAGCCGACCGACAGGGAACTTGTACGAGCAGTACTTC.